This entry lists 31 T cell receptor beta chains sequenced from one sample in a study of T cell responses to AZD1222 COVID-19 vaccine. The repertoire was sequenced with immunoSEQ multiplex PCR; TCRdb's copy has only in-frame clones and lacks some. The sample lists under 200,000 clones, roughly 90% occurring once. The source was peripheral blood, collected on day 0 of AZD1222 vaccination. The receptors were sampled from an adult in good health.

CDR3 region: CASSDLMGVLGGEQYF. The CDR3 DNA follows: TGTGCCAGCAGTGACCTTATGGGCGTCCTAGGGGGGGAGCAGTACTTC. This rearrangement joins TRBV27 to TRBJ2-7; D tentatively fits TRBD1 or TRBD2 (6 bases each). From germline, CDR1 is MNHEY and CDR2 SMNVEV (reference sequence). With 5 bases removed from V and 7 bases from J, the gap between germline ends came to 24 bases. CDR3 size: 16 residues.

The chain joins TRBV7-8 to TRBJ1-1, with D tentatively TRBD1 (5 bases). Germline V gives CDR1 SGHVS, CDR2 FQNEAQ. Trimming took off 5 bases at V and 0 bases at J, with 19 bases between the two ends. This CDR3 spans 17 amino acids. The CDR3 reads CASSPGTVGLMNTEAFF. The CDR3, as DNA: TGTGCCAGCAGCCCCGGGACGGTGGGACTCATGAACACTGAAGCTTTCTTT.

The rearrangement links TRBV19 to TRBJ2-7, with unresolved D. This CDR3 spans 11 amino acids. Between the trimmed V and J ends, which lost 7 bases and 4 bases, there was a span of 8 bases. The germline V gene has CDR1 LNHDA and CDR2 SQIVND (reference sequence). The CDR3 here is CASMDGYEQYF. In nucleotides, the CDR3 is TGTGCCAGTATGGACGGTTACGAGCAGTACTTC.

The gene calls are TRBV2 and TRBJ1-5; 7 bases are a match to TRBD1. The germline V gene encodes CDR1 SNHLY and CDR2 FYNNEI. The junction had 12 bases not matched to a gene; V was cut back by 1 base and J by 15 bases. The CDR3 contains 14 residues. CDR3: CASSEGTGVRSGHF. DNA of the CDR3: TGTGCCAGCAGTGAAGGGACAGGCGTGCGTTCTGGGCATTTT. The variable domain in full, completed from reference TRBV2 and TRBJ1-5, reads EPEVTQTPSHQVTQMGQEVILRCVPISNHLYFYWYRQILGQKVEFLVSFYNNEISEKSEIFDDQFSVERPDGSNFTLKIRSTKLEDSAMYFCASSEGTGVRSGHFGDGTRLSIL.

This clone was observed once. The chain has TRBV6-5 and TRBJ2-7, with D maybe TRBD1 (5 bases). V was cut by 0 bases and J by 5 bases, with 11 bases left in between. The CDR3 covers 14 residues. Germline values: CDR1 MNHEY, CDR2 SVGAGI. DNA for the CDR3: TGTGCCAGCAGTTACTCGGTTGGCAGGGACGAGCAGTACTTC. Translating it yields CASSYSVGRDEQYF.

V gene TRBV3-1 (or the pseudogene TRBV3-2) combines with J gene TRBJ1-4; TRBD1 matches 7 bases. Germline V lookup: CDR1 LGHDT, CDR2 YNNKEL (reference sequence). V dropped 7 bases and J dropped 5; count of bases not matched to a gene: 10. The CDR3 length is 15 residues. Here the CDR3 reads CASTGAGQPNEKLFF. The CDR3 region has the DNA TGTGCCAGCACCGGCGCGGGACAGCCGAATGAAAAACTGTTTTTT.

V usage is TRBV12-3 or TRBV12-4 and J usage is TRBJ1-1; 7 nucleotides match TRBD1. The CDR3 contains 11 residues. Trimming took 2 bases from V and 10 from J; bases not matched to a gene: 1. The CDR3 loop is CASSLRGRAFF. CDR3 nucleotides: TGTGCCAGCAGTTTAAGGGGGCGAGCTTTCTTT.

The chain uses TRBV6-5 and TRBJ1-2, with D uncertain. V was cut by 10 bases and J by 8 bases, with 20 bases left in between. CDR3 length: 13 residues. Germline V lookup: CDR1 MNHEY, CDR2 SVGAGI. CDR3 loop: CAIPDGRGSGYTF. Written as DNA, the CDR3 is TGTGCCATCCCGGACGGGCGGGGAAGCGGCTACACCTTC.

In this sample, this clone turned up once. This chain uses TRBV9 with TRBJ1-3; D call uncertain. V was pared by 0 bases and J by 1 base, with 11 bases between. CDR3 size: 16 residues. Germline CDR1 is SGDLS and CDR2 is YYNGEE. CDR3 nucleotide sequence: TGTGCCAGCAGCGTAGGAGACACTGGGTCTGGAAACACCATATATTTT. This encodes CASSVGDTGSGNTIYF.

V is TRBV19 and J is TRBJ2-3; no firm D call. CDR1 is LNHDA and CDR2 is SQIVND in the germline V gene (reference sequence). Trimming pared 5 bases from V and 0 bases from J, leaving 12 bases between. There are 15 residues in the CDR3. CDR3 sequence: CASSYGQSSTDTQYF. The DNA for the CDR3 is TGTGCCAGTAGTTACGGGCAGTCTAGCACAGATACGCAGTATTTT.

About this clone: The junction departs from the called germline gene at one end, perhaps through a read error. The genes are TRBV6-5 and TRBJ1-2; D not certain. The germline gives CDR1 MNHEY, CDR2 SVGAGI. CDR3 length: 14 residues. DNA for the CDR3: TGTGCCAGCAGTAACTCAGGCACCTACTATGGCTACACCTTC. It codes for CASSNSGTYYGYTF.

The chain is built from TRBV5-8 and TRBJ1-5; TRBD1 aligns across 10 bases. Germline V gene lookup returns CDR1 SGHTS and CDR2 YDEGEE. V shed 4 bases and J 2 bases; nucleotides not matched to a gene: 6. This CDR3 spans 16 amino acids. The DNA for the CDR3 is TGTGCCAGCAGCAGACAGGGGGCCGGAGGCAATCAGCCCCAGCATTTT. Translation: CASSRQGAGGNQPQHF.

For the CDR3, the DNA is TGCAGCGTTGCTAACACTGAAGCTTTCTTT. It is translated as CSVANTEAFF. The V gene is TRBV29-1, the J gene TRBJ1-1, with D uncertain. The CDR3 has 10 amino acids. Trimming removed 4 bases from V and 2 bases from J, with 2 bases in between. CDR1 SQVTM and CDR2 ANQGSEA come from the germline V gene.

The chain couples TRBV9 to TRBJ2-7, with D perhaps TRBD2 (5 bases). The germline V gene has CDR1 SGDLS and CDR2 YYNGEE. The CDR3 contains 14 residues. V shed 0 bases and J shed 6 bases, with 13 bases lying between them. This CDR3 is CASSVDSLEGEQYF. The CDR3 DNA reads TGTGCCAGCAGCGTAGACAGTTTAGAGGGCGAGCAGTACTTC.

This rearrangement joins TRBV7-9 to TRBJ2-3, with 10 bases matching TRBD1. Per the germline V gene, CDR1 is SEHNR and CDR2 is FQNEAQ (reference sequence). CDR3 length: 17 residues. With 6 bases clipped from V and 4 bases from J, the junction kept 13 bases outside the gene matches. The chain's CDR3 is CASRGTGAFRDPDTQYF. The CDR3 nucleotides read TGTGCCAGCAGAGGGACAGGGGCATTTCGGGATCCAGATACGCAGTATTTT.

The chain couples TRBV27 to TRBJ2-1, with a possible D match to TRBD2 (6 bases). Deletions cut 1 base from V and 4 bases from J, with 17 bases between. The CDR3 covers 17 residues. From germline, CDR1 is MNHEY and CDR2 SMNVEV (reference sequence). CDR3 loop: CASSLFPPSREYNEQFF. The DNA for the CDR3 is TGTGCCAGCAGTTTATTCCCGCCTTCACGGGAGTACAATGAGCAGTTCTTC.

On this clone itself: In the same sample, other DNA sequences code for this CDR3. The genes are TRBV7-2 and TRBJ2-5, with D unclear. Looked up from germline, CDR1 is SGHTA and CDR2 is FQGNSA. The CDR3 length is 13 residues. Trimming cost V 2 bases and J 4 bases, with 8 bases left between them. This CDR3 is CASSLSQVETQYF. As DNA, the CDR3 is TGTGCCAGCAGCTTAAGCCAGGTAGAGACCCAGTACTTC.

The chain employs TRBV7-9 and TRBJ1-1; maybe TRBD1 (5 bases). CDR3 size: 16 residues. V lost 1 base and J 2 bases, leaving 14 bases between the germline ends. Germline CDR1 is SEHNR and CDR2 is FQNEAQ (reference sequence). CDR3 residues: CASSLDQGTRNTEAFF. Here the CDR3 DNA reads TGTGCCAGCAGCTTAGATCAGGGCACGAGAAACACTGAAGCTTTCTTT.

The V gene is TRBV6-5, the J gene TRBJ1-1; 7 nucleotides align to TRBD1. V gave up 7 bases and J gave up 1 base; unmatched junction bases: 3. The CDR3 sequence is 13 residues long. Germline CDR1 MNHEY, CDR2 SVGAGI. CDR3 protein: CASMGQPNTEAFF. The CDR3 nucleotides read TGTGCCAGCATGGGACAGCCGAACACTGAAGCTTTCTTT.

This clone was detected ten times or more. The rearrangement uses TRBV12-5 and TRBJ2-2; the D gene could be TRBD1 or TRBD2 (6 bases each). From germline, CDR1 is LGHNT and CDR2 FRNRAP. V gave up 2 bases and J gave up 4 bases, with 11 bases separating them. The CDR3 is made up of 15 amino acids. Here the CDR3 reads CASGLKGGGTGELFF. CDR3 nucleotide sequence: TGTGCTAGTGGTTTGAAAGGGGGAGGCACCGGGGAGCTGTTTTTT.

The table lists this clone with a few counts. This chain joins TRBV2 and TRBJ1-1, with D uncertain. The CDR3 runs 13 residues. The germline CDR1 and CDR2 sequences are SNHLY and FYNNEI. Trimming shortened V by 5 bases and J by 1 base, and 8 bases separated the two germline ends. The CDR3 nucleotides read TGTGCCAGCAGTCAGGAGCGGAACACTGAAGCTTTCTTT. This codes for CASSQERNTEAFF.

This chain connects TRBV29-1 to TRBJ1-2, with 11 positions matching TRBD1. V shed 3 bases, J shed 4 bases, and the junction held 10 bases outside the gene matches. Germline CDR1 is SQVTM and CDR2 is ANQGSEA. The CDR3 loop spans 16 amino acids. CDR3 coding DNA: TGCAGCGTTGAGGGCTCTGGACAGGGGGCTGTCTATGGCTACACCTTC. Amino acids: CSVEGSGQGAVYGYTF.

V usage is TRBV15 and J usage is TRBJ2-2; 15 nucleotides align to TRBD2. V was pared by 3 bases and J by 5 bases, with 10 bases of the junction left unmatched. Per germline, CDR1 LNHNV and CDR2 YYDKDF (reference sequence). CDR3 length equals 19 residues. DNA for the CDR3: TGTGCCACCAGCAGCTTGGGACTAGCGGGGGGTTTGAAGACCGGGGAGCTGTTTTTT. Protein product: CATSSLGLAGGLKTGELFF.

The chain uses TRBV6-4 and TRBJ2-2; perhaps TRBD2 as D (5 bases). The ends were cut back, 6 bases at V and 5 bases at J, with 16 bases in the middle. CDR1 is MRHNA, CDR2 SNTAGT, per germline. The CDR3 length is 15 residues. CDR3 sequence reads: CASSEGAGHTGELFF. The CDR3 DNA follows: TGTGCCAGCAGCGAGGGTGCAGGCCATACCGGGGAGCTGTTTTTT.

The chain couples TRBV21-1 to TRBJ2-1; TRBD1, the table's D call, was not compared with the DNA. TRBV21-1 corresponds to a pseudogene. This CDR3 has 16 amino acids. CDR3 sequence: CASSKARDRPYNEQFF. The CDR3 coding sequence is TGTGCCAGCAGCAAAGCCCGGGACAGGCCCTACAATGAGCAGTTCTTC.

This clone was counted only a few times. This rearrangement joins TRBV7-9 to TRBJ1-4; no clear D. The V end was cut by 1 base, the J end by 7 bases, with 10 bases between. The length of the CDR3 is 14 residues. Germline loops: CDR1 SEHNR, CDR2 FQNEAQ (reference sequence). The CDR3 region is CASSLDSQSEKLFF. Written as DNA, the CDR3 is TGTGCCAGCAGCTTAGATTCTCAGAGTGAAAAACTGTTTTTT.

The chain combines TRBV18 with TRBJ2-2; 10 positions match TRBD1. J gave up 3 bases and V 3 bases, and 10 bases lay outside the gene matches. The germline gives CDR1 KGHSH, CDR2 LQKENI. There are 18 residues in the CDR3. Here the CDR3 DNA reads TGTGCCAGCTCACCGAATATGTGGGACAGGGGTTACACCGGGGAGCTGTTTTTT. It is translated as CASSPNMWDRGYTGELFF.

Of note for this clone: A read error may account for a junction end that differs from germline. The rearrangement joins TRBV27 to TRBJ2-7; D remains ambiguous. The CDR3 totals 14 residues. Germline loops: CDR1 MNHEY, CDR2 SMNVEV (reference sequence). The CDR3 reads CASSLSPPSYEQYF. The CDR3, as DNA: TGTGCCAGCAGTCTATCCCCTCCGTCCTACGAGCAGTACTTC.

V gene TRBV2 combines with J gene TRBJ2-5; 8 bases line up with TRBD1. The CDR3 runs to 14 residues. CDR1 SNHLY and CDR2 FYNNEI come from the germline V gene. The V segment lost 5 bases and the J segment 6 bases; nucleotides outside the gene matches: 8. Written as DNA, the CDR3 is TGTGCCAGCAGTCCGGAACAGGGGGGAAAGACCCAGTACTTC. This gives the protein CASSPEQGGKTQYF.

J is TRBJ2-7 and V is TRBV27, with D possibly matching TRBD2 (6 bases). CDR1 is MNHEY, CDR2 SMNVEV, per germline (reference sequence). V was cut by 4 bases and J by 4 bases, with 20 bases left in between. The CDR3 covers 16 residues. The CDR3 here is CASSSRGGLRSYEQYF. In nucleotides, the CDR3 is TGTGCCAGCAGTTCTAGAGGAGGGCTGAGGTCGTACGAGCAGTACTTC.

The chain joins TRBV20-1 to TRBJ1-1; unclear D gene. CDR1 is DFQATT and CDR2 is SNEGSKA in the germline V gene (reference sequence). This CDR3 contains 11 residues. Trimming cost V 2 bases and J 11 bases, with 12 bases left between them. The CDR3 spells CSARTSVWAFF. DNA of the CDR3: TGCAGTGCTAGAACTTCCGTGTGGGCTTTCTTT.